Here is one T cell receptor (beta chain) with its context. No antigen is known for it. In the CD4+ fraction, cells were divided into CD45RA+ naive and CD45RA-negative memory subsets. This CDR3 has 16 amino acids. The V gene lost 5 bases and the J gene lost 6 bases, with 19 bases spanning the gap. Germline V lookup: CDR1 SGHTA, CDR2 FQGTGA. These data originate in a study of shared clonotypes between healthy human individuals. The data were produced by immunoSEQ multiplex PCR, yet TCRdb's version contains in-frame clones alone and is incomplete. This table holds around 2.5 million clones, roughly 93% found once. Findings of the study overall: Naive CD4 clonotypes were shared across a handful of donors at 4% to 5%. Non-shared clonotypes were found to have lower generation probabilities than the clonotypes that were shared by all four of the sorted-subset donors.

The receptor comes from a man between 18 and 29 years old in good health. Some clones in this sample may be carry-over from other donors' samples. The V and J genes are TRBV7-3 and TRBJ2-2; D perhaps matches TRBD2 (6 bases). Material for sequencing was naive CD4+ T cells from PBMCs. Subset: CD45RA+ positively selected. CDR3 sequence: CASSPPGRKGAGELFF. The DNA for the CDR3 is TGTGCCAGCAGCCCCCCCGGGAGAAAGGGCGCCGGGGAGCTGTTTTTT.